These T cell receptor beta chains were read from a single sample in a study of blood T cell repertoires in COVID-19. The table came from immunoSEQ multiplex PCR; TCRdb's copy has only in-frame clones and leaves some out. The profile shows about 210,000 clones, roughly nine tenths of them singletons. Sequencing used peripheral blood. The source is a woman aged 65 to 85 with acute or convalescent COVID-19. Each CDR3 is given with its conserved first and last residue. The D gene is left open where the match is weak. Some rows mark clone size as missing; the rest say once, few, many or name a class of expanded clone.

v_gene	d_gene	j_gene	abundance	CDR3nt	CDR3aa
TRBV3-1/TRBV3-2	TRBD1	TRBJ2-7	NA	TGTGCCAGCAGCCAATTCCAGGGGGCCTACGAGCAGTACTTC	CASSQFQGAYEQYF
TRBV24-1	TRBD1	TRBJ2-3	NA	TGTGCCACCAGTGATACGGGACAGGGGGGCGTTACGCAGTATTTT	CATSDTGQGGVTQYF
TRBV5-4	NA	TRBJ2-5	once	TGTGCCAGCAGCTTGGGGGGACAACAAGAGACCCAGTACTTC	CASSLGGQQETQYF
TRBV19	NA	TRBJ1-1	NA	TGTGCCAGTAGTACACCCGGGACACTGGTGAACACTGAAGCTTTCTTT	CASSTPGTLVNTEAFF
TRBV7-2	TRBD1	TRBJ1-5	NA	TGTGCCAGCAGCTTAGTTGGGACAGGGGGACAGCCCCAGCATTTT	CASSLVGTGGQPQHF
TRBV5-6	TRBD2	TRBJ2-3	NA	TGTGCCAGCAGCTTGACTAGCGGGGGCCCCACCTCTAGCACAGATACGCAGTATTTT	CASSLTSGGPTSSTDTQYF
TRBV7-9	NA	TRBJ1-1	NA	TGTGCCAGCAGCTCCAGTGGCGGGGGGAAAATTGGTGAAGCTTTCTTT	CASSSSGGGKIGEAFF
TRBV3-1/TRBV3-2	NA	TRBJ1-5	few	TGTGCCAGCAGCCAAGCGGGGAATCAGCCCCAGCATTTT	CASSQAGNQPQHF
TRBV12-5	NA	TRBJ2-5	NA	TGTGCTAGTGGTTTGGTCGCGGTCTCCCAAGAGACCCAGTACTTC	CASGLVAVSQETQYF
TRBV19	NA	TRBJ1-6	NA	TGTGCCAGTACCTCAAAAACAGGGTCCGGCTCCTATAATTCACCCCTCCACTTT	CASTSKTGSGSYNSPLHF
TRBV11-2	TRBD2	TRBJ2-7	once	TGTGCCAGCAGCTTAGGGTCTAGCGGGAGGTACGAGCAGTACTTC	CASSLGSSGRYEQYF
TRBV19	TRBD1	TRBJ1-5	many	TGTGCCAGTAGCCTTAGTACCGGGACAGGTCTTCATCAGCCCCAGCATTTT	CASSLSTGTGLHQPQHF
TRBV11-2	TRBD1	TRBJ2-7	NA	TGTGCCAGCAGCTTGACAGGGCCCACCTACGAGCAGTACTTC	CASSLTGPTYEQYF
TRBV21-1	NA	TRBJ1-1	NA	TGTGCCAGCAGCAGTCAGGGAACACGGGCGTTTACTGAAGCTTTCTTT	CASSSQGTRAFTEAFF
TRBV5-1	TRBD1	TRBJ2-7	once	TGCGCCAGCAGCGGACAGGGGGCGAACTACGAGCAGTACTTC	CASSGQGANYEQYF
TRBV3-1/TRBV3-2	TRBD1	TRBJ2-5	NA	TGTGCCAGCAGCCTGAGGGGACAGGGGGCAGAGACCCAGTACTTC	CASSLRGQGAETQYF
TRBV18	TRBD2	TRBJ2-1	once	TGTGCCAGCTCACCTCTGGCGACTAGCGGGAGTCGCAATGAGCAGTTCTTC	CASSPLATSGSRNEQFF
TRBV28	TRBD2	TRBJ2-1	NA	TGTGCCAGCACCTTAGCGGGAGGTAGGAATGAGCAGTTCTTC	CASTLAGGRNEQFF
TRBV19	NA	TRBJ2-1	once	TGTGCCAGTAGTCCCGGGACTGTCACTAATGAGCAGTTCTTC	CASSPGTVTNEQFF
TRBV3-1/TRBV3-2	NA	TRBJ2-3	few	TGTGCCAGCAGCCAAGGACTAGTAGAGGATACGCAGTATTTT	CASSQGLVEDTQYF
TRBV4-3	TRBD2	TRBJ2-1	NA	TGCGCCAGCAGCCAAACAACTAGCGGGTACAATGAGCAGTTCTTC	CASSQTTSGYNEQFF
TRBV12-3/TRBV12-4	TRBD2	TRBJ2-7	NA	TGTGCCAGCCGGGGGGAGCGTGGCGAGCAGTACTTC	CASRGERGEQYF
TRBV20-1	NA	TRBJ1-1	NA	TGCAGTGCCGTAGACAGGGAAGCTTTCTTT	CSAVDREAFF
TRBV9	NA	TRBJ2-1	NA	TGTGCCAGCAGCGTAGCTAGGGGTGAGCAGTTCTTC	CASSVARGEQFF
TRBV7-2	NA	TRBJ2-3	NA	TGTGCCAGCAGCAAAAAGAGCGGGAGCACAGATACGCAGTATTTT	CASSKKSGSTDTQYF
TRBV19	NA	TRBJ1-2	few	TGTGCCAGTAGCACCACGGGACTCCCTAACTATGGCTACACCTTC	CASSTTGLPNYGYTF
TRBV6-5	TRBD1	TRBJ1-5	NA	TGTGCCAGCAGTTACTCGACAGGGGGAAATCAGCCCCAGCATTTT	CASSYSTGGNQPQHF
TRBV4-1	TRBD1	TRBJ1-2	NA	TGCGCCAGCAGCCAAGAGAGTATGGGACAGAGTTATGGCTACACCTTC	CASSQESMGQSYGYTF
TRBV18	TRBD2	TRBJ2-6	NA	TGTGCCAGCTCACCAATTTCTAGCGGGGGGGCCTCTGGGGCCAACGTCCTGACTTTC	CASSPISSGGASGANVLTF
TRBV19	NA	TRBJ2-1	NA	TGTGCCAGTCGCGGGCGGGACTACAATGAGCAGTTCTTC	CASRGRDYNEQFF
TRBV28	NA	TRBJ1-3	NA	TGTGCCAGCAGTTCACAGGCCTCTGGAAACACCATATATTTT	CASSSQASGNTIYF
TRBV18	NA	TRBJ2-5	few	TGTGCCAGCTCTTACTATGAAGAGACCCAGTACTTC	CASSYYEETQYF
TRBV30	TRBD1	TRBJ2-3	NA	TGTGCCTGGAGCTATCGTCGGCGAGACAGGGATTGTTCAGATACGCAGTATTTT	CAWSYRRRDRDCSDTQYF
TRBV5-4	NA	TRBJ2-3	NA	TGTGCCAGCAGCTTCGGACAGCCCCGGGGCACAGATACGCAGTATTTT	CASSFGQPRGTDTQYF
TRBV5-4	TRBD1	TRBJ2-6	NA	TGTGCCAGCAGCCCGACAGGGAACATTGGGGCCAACGTCCTGACTTTC	CASSPTGNIGANVLTF
TRBV7-3	TRBD2	TRBJ2-1	NA	TGTGCCAGCAGCTTCACCCGGGGGGGACGTAATGAGCAGTTCTTC	CASSFTRGGRNEQFF
TRBV6-1	NA	TRBJ1-2	NA	TGTGCCAGCAGTGAGGGGGGTGGCTACACCTTC	CASSEGGGYTF
TRBV28	NA	TRBJ1-2	NA	TGTGCCAGCAGTTCCGCGCGTGGCTACACCTTC	CASSSARGYTF
TRBV5-1	NA	TRBJ1-1	NA	TGCGCCAGCAGCTTGGAGGCTAGGATGAACACTGAAGCTTTCTTT	CASSLEARMNTEAFF
TRBV6-2/TRBV6-3	NA	TRBJ2-5	NA	TGTGCCAGCAGTTATGTCCAGGGCGGTCAAGAGACCCAGTACTTC	CASSYVQGGQETQYF
TRBV2	TRBD1	TRBJ1-5	NA	TGTGCCAGCAGGGCCGGGACAGGGTATCAGCCCCAGCATTTT	CASRAGTGYQPQHF
TRBV20-1	NA	TRBJ1-2	once	TGCAGTGCTAGTTGGCCCCCGGGGGGCTACACCTTC	CSASWPPGGYTF
TRBV6-2/TRBV6-3	NA	TRBJ1-6	NA	TGTGCCAGCAGCTCCGGGGGCTATAATTCACCCCTCCACTTT	CASSSGGYNSPLHF
TRBV12-3/TRBV12-4	NA	TRBJ1-5	NA	TGTGCCAGCAGTCAGGACAGCGGTAGGCCCCAGCATTTT	CASSQDSGRPQHF
TRBV3-1/TRBV3-2	NA	TRBJ2-3	NA	TGTGCCAGCAGCCCGATACCCTTTGCGGATACGCAGTATTTT	CASSPIPFADTQYF
TRBV5-1	NA	TRBJ2-5	NA	TGCGCCAGCAGCTCAGAGGGTCGTGGGACCCAGTACTTC	CASSSEGRGTQYF
TRBV6-4	NA	TRBJ2-1	many	TGTGCCAGCAGTGACGGGTACGAGGCTAATGAGCAGTTCTTC	CASSDGYEANEQFF
TRBV3-1/TRBV3-2	TRBD2	TRBJ2-3	NA	TGTGCCAGCAGGTCTGAGGGACGGGAGGAGGCAGATACGCAGTATTTT	CASRSEGREEADTQYF
TRBV28	TRBD1	TRBJ1-1	NA	TGTGCCAGCAGAGGGGGCTGGACTGAAGCTTTCTTT	CASRGGWTEAFF
TRBV5-6	TRBD1	TRBJ1-5	once	TGTGCCAGCAGCTCCTACAGGGGGCGAAGCAATCAGCCCCAGCATTTT	CASSSYRGRSNQPQHF
TRBV12-5	NA	TRBJ2-5	NA	TGTGCTAGTGGCCGGGGTGGAGAGACCCAGTACTTC	CASGRGGETQYF
TRBV4-1	TRBD1	TRBJ2-2	NA	TGCGCCAGCAGCCAAGAAGGACAGGGTTCCGGGGAGCTGTTTTTT	CASSQEGQGSGELFF
TRBV2	NA	TRBJ2-2	NA	TGTGCCAGCAGTGAAGGGCGAGGGAACCCCGGGGAGCTGTTTTTT	CASSEGRGNPGELFF
TRBV7-2	TRBD1	TRBJ2-7	NA	TGTGCCAGCAGCGAAGACAGGGGGGTCCCCTACGAGCAGTACTTC	CASSEDRGVPYEQYF